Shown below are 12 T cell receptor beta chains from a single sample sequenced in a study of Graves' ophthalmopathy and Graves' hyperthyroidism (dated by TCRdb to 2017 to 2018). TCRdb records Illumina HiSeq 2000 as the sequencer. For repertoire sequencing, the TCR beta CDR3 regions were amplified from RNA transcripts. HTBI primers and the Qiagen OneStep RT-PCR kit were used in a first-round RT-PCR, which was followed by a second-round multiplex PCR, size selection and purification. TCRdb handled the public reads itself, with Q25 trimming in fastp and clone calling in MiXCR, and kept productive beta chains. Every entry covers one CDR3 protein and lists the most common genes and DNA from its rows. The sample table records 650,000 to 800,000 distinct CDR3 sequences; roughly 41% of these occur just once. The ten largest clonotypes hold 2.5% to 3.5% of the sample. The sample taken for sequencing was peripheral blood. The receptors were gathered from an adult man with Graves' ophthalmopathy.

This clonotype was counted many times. The CDR3 nucleotides are TGCAGCGTTGACCCGGGACCCCCTAACTATGGCTACACCTTC. Protein product: CSVDPGPPNYGYTF. The J gene is TRBJ1-2, the V gene TRBV29-1, with D perhaps matching TRBD1 (5 bases). Germline V gene sequence: CDR1 SQVTM, CDR2 ANQGSEA. V was cut by 3 bases and J by 0 bases, with 11 bases left in between. The CDR3 length is 14 residues.

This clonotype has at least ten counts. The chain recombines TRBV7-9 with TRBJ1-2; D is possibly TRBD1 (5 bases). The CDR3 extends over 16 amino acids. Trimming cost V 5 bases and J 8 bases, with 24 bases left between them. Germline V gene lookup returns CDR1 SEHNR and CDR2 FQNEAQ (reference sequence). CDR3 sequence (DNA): TGTGCCAGCAGCCGAGGGACGGGAAGGACTATGCACGGCTACACCTTC. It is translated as CASSRGTGRTMHGYTF.

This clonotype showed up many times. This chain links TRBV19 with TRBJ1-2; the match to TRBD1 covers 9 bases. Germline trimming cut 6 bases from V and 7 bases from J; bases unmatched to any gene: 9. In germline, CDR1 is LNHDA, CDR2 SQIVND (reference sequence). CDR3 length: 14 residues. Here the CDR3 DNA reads TGTGCCAGTAGCCAAACAGGGGGCGTCCGTGGCTACACCTTC. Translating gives CASSQTGGVRGYTF.

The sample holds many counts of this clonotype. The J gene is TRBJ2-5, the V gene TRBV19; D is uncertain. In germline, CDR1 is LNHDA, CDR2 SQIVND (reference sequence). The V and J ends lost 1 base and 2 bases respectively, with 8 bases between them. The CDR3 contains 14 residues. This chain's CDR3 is CASSIVGIQETQYF. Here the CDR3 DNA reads TGTGCCAGTAGTATAGTTGGAATACAAGAGACCCAGTACTTC.

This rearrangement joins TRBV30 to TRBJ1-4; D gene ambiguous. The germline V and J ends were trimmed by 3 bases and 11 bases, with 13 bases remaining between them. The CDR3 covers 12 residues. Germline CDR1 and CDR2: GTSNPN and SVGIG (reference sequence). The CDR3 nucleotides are TGTGCCTGGAGATCTTACAGCAACAAACTGTTTTTT. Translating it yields CAWRSYSNKLFF.

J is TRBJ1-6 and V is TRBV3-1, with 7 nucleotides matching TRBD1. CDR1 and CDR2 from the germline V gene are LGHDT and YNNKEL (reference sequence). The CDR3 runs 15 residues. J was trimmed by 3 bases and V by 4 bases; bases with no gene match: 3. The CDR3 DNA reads TGTGCCAGCAGCCCGCGACAGGGCTATAATTCACCCCTCCACTTT. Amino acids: CASSPRQGYNSPLHF.

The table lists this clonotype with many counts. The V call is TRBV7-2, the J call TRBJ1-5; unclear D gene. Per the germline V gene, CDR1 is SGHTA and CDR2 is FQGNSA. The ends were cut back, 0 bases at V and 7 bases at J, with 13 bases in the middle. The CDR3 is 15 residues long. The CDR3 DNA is TGTGCCAGCAGCTTAGCGCCCAGCAGACAACAGCCCCAGCATTTT. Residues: CASSLAPSRQQPQHF.

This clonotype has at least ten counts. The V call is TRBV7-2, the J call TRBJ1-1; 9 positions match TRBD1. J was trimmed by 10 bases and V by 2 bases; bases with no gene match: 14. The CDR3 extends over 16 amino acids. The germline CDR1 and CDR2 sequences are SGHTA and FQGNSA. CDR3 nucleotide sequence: TGTGCCAGCAGCTTATTCCACGGGACAGGGTGGGTGAGAGCTTTCTTT. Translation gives CASSLFHGTGWVRAFF.

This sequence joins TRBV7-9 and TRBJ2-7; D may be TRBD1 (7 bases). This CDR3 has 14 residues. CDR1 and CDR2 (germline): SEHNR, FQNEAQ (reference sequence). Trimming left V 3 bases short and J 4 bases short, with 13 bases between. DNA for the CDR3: TGTGCCAGCAGCTTCAAGACAGGGAGGTACGAGCAGTACTTC. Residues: CASSFKTGRYEQYF.

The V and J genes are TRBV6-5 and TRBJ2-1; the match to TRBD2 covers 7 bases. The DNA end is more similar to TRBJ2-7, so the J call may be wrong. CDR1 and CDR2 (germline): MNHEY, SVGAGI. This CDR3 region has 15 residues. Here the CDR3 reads CASSYSGEGSYEQYF. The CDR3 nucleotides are TGTGCCAGCAGTTACTCAGGGGAGGGCTCCTACGAGCAGTACTTC.

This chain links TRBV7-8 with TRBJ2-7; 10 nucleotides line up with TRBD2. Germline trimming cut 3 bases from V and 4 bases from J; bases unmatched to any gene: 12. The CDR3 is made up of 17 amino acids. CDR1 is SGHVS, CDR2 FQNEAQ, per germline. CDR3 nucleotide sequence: TGTGCCAGCAGCTTTCTAATCACTAGCGGGACCAGTTACGAGCAGTACTTC. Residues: CASSFLITSGTSYEQYF.

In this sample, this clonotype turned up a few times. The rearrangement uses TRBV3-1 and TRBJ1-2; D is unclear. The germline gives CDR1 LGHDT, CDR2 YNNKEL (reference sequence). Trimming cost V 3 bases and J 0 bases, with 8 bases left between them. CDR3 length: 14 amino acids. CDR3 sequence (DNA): TGTGCCAGCAGCCACGTCAAGCCTAACTATGGCTACACCTTC. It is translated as CASSHVKPNYGYTF.